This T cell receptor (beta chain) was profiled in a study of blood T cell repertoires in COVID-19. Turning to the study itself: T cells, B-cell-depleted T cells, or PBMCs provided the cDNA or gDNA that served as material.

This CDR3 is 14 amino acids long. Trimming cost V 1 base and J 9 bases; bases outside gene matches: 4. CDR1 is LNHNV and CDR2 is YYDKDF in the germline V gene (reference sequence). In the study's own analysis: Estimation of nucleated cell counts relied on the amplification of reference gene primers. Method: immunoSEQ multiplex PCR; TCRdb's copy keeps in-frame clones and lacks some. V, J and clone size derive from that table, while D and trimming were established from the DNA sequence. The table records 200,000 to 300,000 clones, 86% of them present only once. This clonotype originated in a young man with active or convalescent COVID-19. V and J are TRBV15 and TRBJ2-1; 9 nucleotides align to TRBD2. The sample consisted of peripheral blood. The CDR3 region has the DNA TGTGCCACCAGCAGAGCGGAACTAGCGGGTGAGCAGTTCTTC. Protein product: CATSRAELAGEQFF. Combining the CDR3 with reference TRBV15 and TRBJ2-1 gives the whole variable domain DAMVIQNPRYQVTQFGKPVTLSCSQTLNHNVMYWYQQKSSQAPKLLFHYYDKDFNNEADTPDNFQSRRPNTSFCFLDIRSPGLGDTAMYLCATSRAELAGEQFFGPGTRLTVL.